This is a list of T cell receptor beta chains from one sample in a study of T cells in Graves' hyperthyroidism and ophthalmopathy. TCRdb redid the calling of the multiplex PCR reads with MiXCR, one entry per CDR3 protein. The sample contains about 640,000 distinct CDR3 sequences, around 21% of which appear only once. The specimen was blood. The receptors stem from a man younger than 40 with Graves' ophthalmopathy. Each CDR3 is given with its conserved first and last residue. D genes are given only for firm matches. A row's size may be missing; if present it is once, few, many or a size class.

clone size	V gene	D gene	J gene	CDR3 DNA	CDR3 protein
NA	TRBV29-1	NA	TRBJ2-7	TGCAGCGGGGGCTCGGGGCAGGGGAAGAACGAGCAGTACTTC	CSGGSGQGKNEQYF
few	TRBV2	NA	TRBJ2-1	TGTGCCAGCAAGAGCGAGTTTAGCTACAATGAGCAGTTCTTC	CASKSEFSYNEQFF
NA	TRBV28	TRBD1	TRBJ1-1	TGTGCCAGCAGTTTGGTGGACAGGGACGCTGAAGCTTTCTTT	CASSLVDRDAEAFF
NA	TRBV6-1	TRBD1	TRBJ2-5	TGTGCCAGCAGTGGCGGGCAGGGGGTTCAAGAGACCCAGTACTTC	CASSGGQGVQETQYF
many	TRBV5-1	NA	TRBJ1-2	TGCGCCAGCAGCTTTGACGGTGGCTACACCTTC	CASSFDGGYTF
NA	TRBV20-1	NA	TRBJ2-7	TGCAGTGCCCCGATCAAACTGGGCTTCCTCCACGAGCAGTACTTC	CSAPIKLGFLHEQYF
few	TRBV20-1	NA	TRBJ2-7	TGCAGTGTACAGGGACAATGGACCTACGAGCAGTACTTC	CSVQGQWTYEQYF
NA	TRBV12-3/TRBV12-4	TRBD1	TRBJ2-7	TGTGCCAGCAAGCGGACAGGGGGCTCCGAGCAGTACTTC	CASKRTGGSEQYF
many	TRBV7-2	NA	TRBJ1-1	TGTGCCAGCAGCCTAAGAACCCGCAAGAACACTGAAGCTTTCTTT	CASSLRTRKNTEAFF
few	TRBV27	NA	TRBJ2-7	TGTGCCACCCAAACCGGGACCTTAAGCTCCTACAAGCAGTACTTC	CATQTGTLSSYKQYF
few	TRBV28	NA	TRBJ1-2	TGTGCCAGCAGTTCGCCGATCTACCCGGGACACCCACTGGGAGGCTACACCTTC	CASSSPIYPGHPLGGYTF
many	TRBV28	TRBD1	TRBJ1-2	TGTGCCAGCAGCTCCTGGACAGGGGCGTATGGCTACACCTTC	CASSSWTGAYGYTF
NA	TRBV28	TRBD2	TRBJ2-1	TGTGCCAGCAGTTTGGCTAGCGGGAGTAAGGATGAGCAGTTCTTC	CASSLASGSKDEQFF
few	TRBV9	TRBD2	TRBJ2-1	TGTGCCAGCAGCGTAGATGCCGGGAGGGCTAATGAGCAGTTCTTC	CASSVDAGRANEQFF
NA	TRBV3-1	TRBD2	TRBJ2-5	TGTGCCAGCAGCCAAGTAGCGGGGTTGCTAGCTGGTGAGACCCAGTACTTC	CASSQVAGLLAGETQYF
NA	TRBV29-1	NA	TRBJ2-1	TGCAGCGTTGTTGGCGGAGCCTACAATGAGCAGTTCTTC	CSVVGGAYNEQFF
NA	TRBV6-2/TRBV6-3	TRBD2	TRBJ2-7	TGTGCCAGCAGCCTTCCCGGGGGACTAGCGGGAGGGCCGTCCTACGAGCAGTACTTC	CASSLPGGLAGGPSYEQYF
many	TRBV28	TRBD1	TRBJ2-5	TGTGCCAGCAGTTACCCCCTTCCGGGACAGGGAAAGGAGGAGACCCAGTACTTC	CASSYPLPGQGKEETQYF
many	TRBV28	NA	TRBJ2-7	TGTGCCAGCAGTTTGGAAGTACGCGAGCAGTACTTC	CASSLEVREQYF
many	TRBV20-1	NA	TRBJ2-3	TGCAGTGCCCCGGTTATTAAGCGGAGCACAGATACGCAGTATTTT	CSAPVIKRSTDTQYF
many	TRBV5-1	TRBD1	TRBJ2-3	TGCGCCAGCAGCTTGGGAGCCGGGACAGGGTCCCCAGATACGCAGTATTTT	CASSLGAGTGSPDTQYF
NA	TRBV5-1	TRBD1	TRBJ1-1	TGCGCCAGCAGCCTTCGACAGGGGGCAGGGAACACTGAAGCTTTCTTT	CASSLRQGAGNTEAFF
NA	TRBV28	TRBD2	TRBJ2-1	TGTGCCAGCAGTGCTAGCGGGAGTGGGGCCCAGGGGCAGTTCTTC	CASSASGSGAQGQFF
few	TRBV5-5	TRBD1	TRBJ1-5	TGTGCCAGCAGCGCGACAGGGTCTCAGCCCCAGCATTTT	CASSATGSQPQHF
few	TRBV10-3	NA	TRBJ2-5	TGTGCCATCAGTGGGTCGTACCAAGAGACCCAGTACTTC	CAISGSYQETQYF
NA	TRBV3-1	TRBD2	TRBJ2-1	TGTGCCAGCAGCCAGGGGACTACACCCCGGCCTTACAATGAGCAGTTCTTC	CASSQGTTPRPYNEQFF
NA	TRBV28	NA	TRBJ1-2	TGTGCCAGCAGTACCCGACAGAGGATCCGTTATGGCTACACCTTC	CASSTRQRIRYGYTF
many	TRBV24-1	TRBD1	TRBJ1-2	TGTGCCACCAGTGAAGCCGGGACAGGCTATGGCTACACCTTC	CATSEAGTGYGYTF
many	TRBV30	TRBD1	TRBJ1-1	TGTGCCGGGGACAGGGTGGGAACTGAAGCTTTCTTT	CAGDRVGTEAFF
NA	TRBV27	TRBD2	TRBJ2-2	TGTGCCAGCAGTTTCCAAGCGGGAGTATACGGGGAGCTGTTTTTT	CASSFQAGVYGELFF